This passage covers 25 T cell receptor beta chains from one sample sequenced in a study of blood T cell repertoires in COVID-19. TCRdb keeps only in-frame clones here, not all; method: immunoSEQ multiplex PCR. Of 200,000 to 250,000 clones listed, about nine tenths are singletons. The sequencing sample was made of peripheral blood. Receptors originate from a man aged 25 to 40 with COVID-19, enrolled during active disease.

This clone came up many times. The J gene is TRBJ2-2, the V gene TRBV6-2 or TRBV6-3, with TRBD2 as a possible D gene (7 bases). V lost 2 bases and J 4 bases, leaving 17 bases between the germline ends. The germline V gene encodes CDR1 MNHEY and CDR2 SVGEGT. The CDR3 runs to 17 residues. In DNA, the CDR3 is TGTGCCAGCAGTTACCTCCGGCTTAGGGGGGGCACCGGGGAGCTGTTTTTT. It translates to CASSYLRLRGGTGELFF.

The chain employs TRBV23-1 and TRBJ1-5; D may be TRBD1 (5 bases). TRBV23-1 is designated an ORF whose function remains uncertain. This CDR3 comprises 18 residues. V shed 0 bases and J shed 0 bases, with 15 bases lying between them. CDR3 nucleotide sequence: TGCGCCAGCAGTCAATCTCGGGGGGAGACCGATAGCAATCAGCCCCAGCATTTT. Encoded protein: CASSQSRGETDSNQPQHF.

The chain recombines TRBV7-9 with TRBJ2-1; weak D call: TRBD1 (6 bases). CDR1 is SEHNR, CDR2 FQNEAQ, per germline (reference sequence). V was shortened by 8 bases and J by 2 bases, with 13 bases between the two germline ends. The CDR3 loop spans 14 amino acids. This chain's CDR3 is CASDRGIAYNEQFF. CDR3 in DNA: TGTGCCAGCGATAGGGGGATCGCCTACAATGAGCAGTTCTTC.

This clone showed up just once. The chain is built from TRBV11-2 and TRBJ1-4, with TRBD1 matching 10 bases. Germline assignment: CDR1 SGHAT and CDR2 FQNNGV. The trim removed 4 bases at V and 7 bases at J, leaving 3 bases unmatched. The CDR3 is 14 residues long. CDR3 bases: TGTGCCAGCAGCTCCGACAGGGGGCGTGAAAAACTGTTTTTT. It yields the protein CASSSDRGREKLFF.

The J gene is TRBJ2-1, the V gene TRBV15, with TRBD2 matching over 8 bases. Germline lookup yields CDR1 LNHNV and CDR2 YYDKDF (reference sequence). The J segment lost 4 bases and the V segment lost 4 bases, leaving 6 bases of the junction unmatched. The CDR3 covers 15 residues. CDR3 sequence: CATSKGGGSYNEQFF. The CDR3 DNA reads TGTGCCACCAGCAAAGGCGGGGGGTCGTACAATGAGCAGTTCTTC. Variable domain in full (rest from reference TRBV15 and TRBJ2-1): DAMVIQNPRYQVTQFGKPVTLSCSQTLNHNVMYWYQQKSSQAPKLLFHYYDKDFNNEADTPDNFQSRRPNTSFCFLDIRSPGLGDTAMYLCATSKGGGSYNEQFFGPGTRLTVL.

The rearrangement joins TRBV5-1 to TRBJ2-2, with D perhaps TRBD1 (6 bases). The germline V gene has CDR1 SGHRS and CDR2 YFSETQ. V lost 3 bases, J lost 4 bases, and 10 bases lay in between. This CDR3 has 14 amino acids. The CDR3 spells CASSSLDSTGELFF. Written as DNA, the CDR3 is TGCGCCAGCAGCTCTCTGGACAGCACCGGGGAGCTGTTTTTT.

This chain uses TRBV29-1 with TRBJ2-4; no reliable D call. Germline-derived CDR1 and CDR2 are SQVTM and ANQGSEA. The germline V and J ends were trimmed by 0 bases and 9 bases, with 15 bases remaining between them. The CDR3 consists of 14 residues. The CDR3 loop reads CSVEDPTEGVIQYF. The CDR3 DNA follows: TGCAGCGTTGAAGATCCGACTGAAGGCGTCATTCAGTACTTC.

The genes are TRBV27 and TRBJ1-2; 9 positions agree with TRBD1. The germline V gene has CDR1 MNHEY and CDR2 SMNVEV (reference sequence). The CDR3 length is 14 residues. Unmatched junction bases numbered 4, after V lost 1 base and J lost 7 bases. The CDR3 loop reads CASSLFTGGVGYTF. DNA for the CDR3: TGTGCCAGCAGTTTATTTACAGGGGGCGTTGGCTACACCTTC.

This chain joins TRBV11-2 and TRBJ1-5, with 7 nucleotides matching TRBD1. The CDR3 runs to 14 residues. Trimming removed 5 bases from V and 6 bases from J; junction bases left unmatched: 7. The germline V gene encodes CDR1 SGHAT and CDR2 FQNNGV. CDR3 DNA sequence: TGTGCCAGCAGCCCCAGGGGGAAGAGTCAGCCCCAGCATTTT. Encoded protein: CASSPRGKSQPQHF.

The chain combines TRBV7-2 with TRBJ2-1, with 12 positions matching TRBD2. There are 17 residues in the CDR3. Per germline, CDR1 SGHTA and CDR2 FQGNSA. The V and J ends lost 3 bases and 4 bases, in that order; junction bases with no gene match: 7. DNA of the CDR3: TGTGCCAGCAGCTTCCAACCTGGACTAGCGGGGTACAATGAGCAGTTCTTC. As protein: CASSFQPGLAGYNEQFF.

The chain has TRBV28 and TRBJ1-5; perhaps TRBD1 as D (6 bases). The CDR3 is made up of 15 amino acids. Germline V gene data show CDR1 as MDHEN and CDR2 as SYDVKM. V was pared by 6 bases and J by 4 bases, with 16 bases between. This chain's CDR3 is CASSLLRDINQPQHF. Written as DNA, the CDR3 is TGTGCCAGCAGCCTGCTCCGGGACATAAATCAGCCCCAGCATTTT.

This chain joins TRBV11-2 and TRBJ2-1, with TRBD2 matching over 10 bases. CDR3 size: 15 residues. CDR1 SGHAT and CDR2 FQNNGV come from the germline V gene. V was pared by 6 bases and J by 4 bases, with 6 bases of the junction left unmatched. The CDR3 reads CASRFTSGIYNEQFF. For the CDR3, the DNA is TGTGCCAGCAGATTCACTAGCGGGATTTACAATGAGCAGTTCTTC.

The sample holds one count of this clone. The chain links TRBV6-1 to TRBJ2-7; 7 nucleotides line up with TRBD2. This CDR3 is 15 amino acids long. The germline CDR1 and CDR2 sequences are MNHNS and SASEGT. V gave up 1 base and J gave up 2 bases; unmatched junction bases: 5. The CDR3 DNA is TGTGCCAGCAGTGAAGGCGGGACTACAACCTACGAGCAGTACTTC. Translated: CASSEGGTTTYEQYF.

CDR3 DNA sequence: TGTGCCAGCAGTTTATATAGGCGGGGGGGCACAGATACGCAGTATTTT. Amino acids: CASSLYRRGGTDTQYF. The V and J genes are TRBV27 and TRBJ2-3; 8 nucleotides align to TRBD2. V lost 1 base, J lost 1 base, and 4 bases stayed unmatched. The CDR3 totals 16 residues. Germline CDR1 MNHEY, CDR2 SMNVEV (reference sequence).

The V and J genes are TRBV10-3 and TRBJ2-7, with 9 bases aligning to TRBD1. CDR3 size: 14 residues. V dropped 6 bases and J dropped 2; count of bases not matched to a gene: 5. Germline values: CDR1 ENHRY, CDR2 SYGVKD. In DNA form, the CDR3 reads TGTGCCATCAGAGGGACAGGGTCGCCCTACGAGCAGTACTTC. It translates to CAIRGTGSPYEQYF.

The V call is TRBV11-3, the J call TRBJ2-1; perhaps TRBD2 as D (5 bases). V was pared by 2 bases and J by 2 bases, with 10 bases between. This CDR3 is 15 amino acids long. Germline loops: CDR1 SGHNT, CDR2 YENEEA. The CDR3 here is CASSLQSGPYNEQFF. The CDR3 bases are TGTGCCAGCAGCTTACAAAGCGGTCCCTACAATGAGCAGTTCTTC.

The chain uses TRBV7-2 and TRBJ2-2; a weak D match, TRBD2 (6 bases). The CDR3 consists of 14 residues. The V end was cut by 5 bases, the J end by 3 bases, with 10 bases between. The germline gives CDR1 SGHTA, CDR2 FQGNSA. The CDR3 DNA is TGTGCCAGCAGCACCACGGGGGACACCGGGGAGCTGTTTTTT. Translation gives CASSTTGDTGELFF.

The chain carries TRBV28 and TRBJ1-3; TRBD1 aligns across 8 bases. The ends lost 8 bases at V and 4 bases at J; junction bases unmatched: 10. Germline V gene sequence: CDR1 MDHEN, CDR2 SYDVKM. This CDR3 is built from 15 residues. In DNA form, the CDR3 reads TGTGCCAGCCAAATTCGCAGGGGGCCGGGAAACACCATATATTTT. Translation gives CASQIRRGPGNTIYF.

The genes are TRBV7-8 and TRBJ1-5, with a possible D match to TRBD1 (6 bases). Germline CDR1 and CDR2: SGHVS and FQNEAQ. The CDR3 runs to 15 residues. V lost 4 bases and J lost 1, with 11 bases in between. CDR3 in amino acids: CASSYGTRSNQPQHF. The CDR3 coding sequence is TGTGCCAGCAGCTACGGGACACGCAGCAATCAGCCCCAGCATTTT.

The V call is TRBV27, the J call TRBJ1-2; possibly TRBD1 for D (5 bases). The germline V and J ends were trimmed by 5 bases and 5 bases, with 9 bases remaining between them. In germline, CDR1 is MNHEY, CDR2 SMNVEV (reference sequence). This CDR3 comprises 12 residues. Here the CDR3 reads CASSLQGYGYTF. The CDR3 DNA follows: TGTGCCAGCAGTCTCCAGGGTTATGGCTACACCTTC.

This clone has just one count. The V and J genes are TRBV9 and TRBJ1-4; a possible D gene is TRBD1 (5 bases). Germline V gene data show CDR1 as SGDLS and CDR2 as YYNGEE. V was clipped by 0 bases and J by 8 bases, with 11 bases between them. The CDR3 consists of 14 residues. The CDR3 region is CASSVEGDGEKLFF. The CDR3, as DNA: TGTGCCAGCAGCGTAGAAGGGGATGGAGAAAAACTGTTTTTT.

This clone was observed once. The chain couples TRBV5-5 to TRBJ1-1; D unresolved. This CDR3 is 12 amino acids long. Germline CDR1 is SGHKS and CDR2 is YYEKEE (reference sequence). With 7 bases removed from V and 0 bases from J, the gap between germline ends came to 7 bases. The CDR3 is CASGGMNTEAFF. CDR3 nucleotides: TGTGCCAGCGGCGGCATGAACACTGAAGCTTTCTTT.

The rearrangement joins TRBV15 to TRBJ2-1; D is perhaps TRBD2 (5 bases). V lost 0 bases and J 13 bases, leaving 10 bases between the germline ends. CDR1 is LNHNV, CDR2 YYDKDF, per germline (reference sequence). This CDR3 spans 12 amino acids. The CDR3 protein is CATSRDRTRQFF. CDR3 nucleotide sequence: TGTGCCACCAGCAGAGATCGGACTCGCCAGTTCTTC.

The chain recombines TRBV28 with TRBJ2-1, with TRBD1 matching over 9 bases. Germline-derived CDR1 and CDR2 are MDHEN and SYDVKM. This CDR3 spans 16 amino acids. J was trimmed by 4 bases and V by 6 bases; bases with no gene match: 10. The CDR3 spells CASREQGALNYNEQFF. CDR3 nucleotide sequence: TGTGCCAGCAGGGAACAGGGGGCCCTGAATTACAATGAGCAGTTCTTC.

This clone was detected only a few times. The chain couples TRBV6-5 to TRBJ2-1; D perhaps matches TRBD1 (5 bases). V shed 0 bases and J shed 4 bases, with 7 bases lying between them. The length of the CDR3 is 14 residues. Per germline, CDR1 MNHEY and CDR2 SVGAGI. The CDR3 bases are TGTGCCAGCAGTTACTCAGGGGATTACAATGAGCAGTTCTTC. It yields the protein CASSYSGDYNEQFF.